Listed here are 5 T cell receptor beta chains from one sample, sequenced in a study of OX40 agonist ivuxolimab in advanced cancers. Here immunoSEQ multiplex PCR was the method, and the copy in TCRdb shows in-frame clones only, minus some. The sample shows about 47,000 clones, around 81% of them seen only once. Sequenced material: CD4+ or CD8+ T cells sorted from blood, taken in a trial of the OX40 agonist ivuxolimab. Receptor source: an adult with an advanced solid tumor such as melanoma, head and neck, liver or kidney cancer.

The CDR3 region has the DNA TGTGCCAGCAGTTTTACATCGGGCGGGAGGGAAATCTACGAGCAGTACTTC. Encoded protein: CASSFTSGGREIYEQYF. This chain joins TRBV28 and TRBJ2-7; the match to TRBD2 covers 9 bases. This CDR3 contains 17 residues. Germline V lookup: CDR1 MDHEN, CDR2 SYDVKM. Trimming removed 3 bases from V and 3 bases from J; junction bases left unmatched: 12. The full variable domain, its missing parts supplied by reference TRBV28 and TRBJ2-7, is DVKVTQSSRYLVKRTGEKVFLECVQDMDHENMFWYRQDPGLGLRLIYFSYDVKMKEKGDIPEGYSVSREKKERFSLILESASTNQTSMYLCASSFTSGGREIYEQYFGPGTRLTVT.

The V gene is TRBV30, the J gene TRBJ2-1, with 10 bases lining up with TRBD2. The CDR3 covers 14 residues. V was clipped by 5 bases and J by 3 bases; unmatched bases: 4. Germline assignment: CDR1 GTSNPN and CDR2 SVGIG (reference sequence). The CDR3 DNA reads as TGTGCCTGGGAACTAGCGGGAAACTACAATGAGCAGTTCTTC. Its protein product is CAWELAGNYNEQFF.

This chain connects TRBV9 to TRBJ2-2; a possible D gene is TRBD2 (6 bases). Per germline, CDR1 SGDLS and CDR2 YYNGEE. The CDR3 spans 14 residues. The V and J ends lost 0 bases and 7 bases respectively, with 10 bases between them. CDR3 DNA sequence: TGTGCCAGCAGCGTAGGGAGGGATATCGGGGAGCTGTTTTTT. Its protein product is CASSVGRDIGELFF.

The gene calls are TRBV5-1 and TRBJ2-7; weak D call: TRBD1 (6 bases). The CDR3 is 15 amino acids. From germline, CDR1 is SGHRS and CDR2 YFSETQ. V lost 4 bases and J lost 3, with 17 bases in between. The CDR3 sequence: CASSLDSLQGYEQYF. The DNA of the CDR3 is TGCGCCAGCAGCCTGGACAGTCTACAAGGCTACGAGCAGTACTTC.

The chain couples TRBV28 to TRBJ1-2; 10 nucleotides match TRBD1. The CDR3 has 13 amino acids. Germline V lookup: CDR1 MDHEN, CDR2 SYDVKM. With 6 bases clipped from V and 8 bases from J, the junction kept 6 bases outside the gene matches. DNA of the CDR3: TGTGCCAGCAGCTTGGGACAGGGGAGCGGCTACACCTTC. It yields the protein CASSLGQGSGYTF.